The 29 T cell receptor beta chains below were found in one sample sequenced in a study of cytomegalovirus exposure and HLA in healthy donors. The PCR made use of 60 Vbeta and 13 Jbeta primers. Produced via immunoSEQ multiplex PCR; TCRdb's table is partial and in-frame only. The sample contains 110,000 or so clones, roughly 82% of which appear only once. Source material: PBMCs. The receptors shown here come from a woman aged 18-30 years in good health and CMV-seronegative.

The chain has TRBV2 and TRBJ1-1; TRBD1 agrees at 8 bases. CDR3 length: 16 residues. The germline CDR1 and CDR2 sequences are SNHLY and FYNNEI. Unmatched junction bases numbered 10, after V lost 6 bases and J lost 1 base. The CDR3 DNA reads TGTGCCAGCAGAAAGTATACCGGGACAGGGAACACTGAAGCTTTCTTT. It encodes CASRKYTGTGNTEAFF.

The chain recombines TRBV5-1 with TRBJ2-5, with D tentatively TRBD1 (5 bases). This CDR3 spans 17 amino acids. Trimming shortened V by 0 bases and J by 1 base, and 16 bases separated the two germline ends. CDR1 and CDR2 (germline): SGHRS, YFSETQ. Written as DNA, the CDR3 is TGCGCCAGCAGCTTGGGGGCAGGGATTTTACCCCAAGAGACCCAGTACTTC. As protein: CASSLGAGILPQETQYF.

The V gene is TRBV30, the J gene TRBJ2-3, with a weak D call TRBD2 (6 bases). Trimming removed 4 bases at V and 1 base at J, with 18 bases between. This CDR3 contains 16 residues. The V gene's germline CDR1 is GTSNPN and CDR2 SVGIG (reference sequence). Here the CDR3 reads CAWTGGAGQRTDTQYF. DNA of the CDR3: TGTGCCTGGACTGGAGGGGCGGGGCAACGCACAGATACGCAGTATTTT.

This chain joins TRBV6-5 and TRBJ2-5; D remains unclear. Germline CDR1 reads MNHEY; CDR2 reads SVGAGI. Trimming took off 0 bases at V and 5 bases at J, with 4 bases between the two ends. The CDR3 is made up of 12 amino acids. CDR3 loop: CASSYSGETQYF. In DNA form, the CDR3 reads TGTGCCAGCAGTTACTCCGGGGAGACCCAGTACTTC.

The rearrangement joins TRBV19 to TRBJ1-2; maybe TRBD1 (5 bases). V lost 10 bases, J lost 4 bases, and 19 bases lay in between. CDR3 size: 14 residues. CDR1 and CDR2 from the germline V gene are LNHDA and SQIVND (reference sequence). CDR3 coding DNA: TGTGCCACGAAAACGGGGGGAAACCCCTATGGCTACACCTTC. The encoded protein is CATKTGGNPYGYTF.

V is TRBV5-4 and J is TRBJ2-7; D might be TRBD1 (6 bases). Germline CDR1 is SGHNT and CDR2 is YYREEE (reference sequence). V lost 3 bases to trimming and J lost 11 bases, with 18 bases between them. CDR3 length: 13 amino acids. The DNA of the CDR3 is TGTGCCAGCAGCTGGCTAGGACAGCCTGTGAAGTACTTC. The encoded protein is CASSWLGQPVKYF.

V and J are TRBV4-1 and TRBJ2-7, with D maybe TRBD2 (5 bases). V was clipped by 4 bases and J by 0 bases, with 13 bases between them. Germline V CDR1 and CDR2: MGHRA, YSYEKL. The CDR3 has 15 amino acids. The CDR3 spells CASSRSRGYSYEQYF. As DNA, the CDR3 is TGCGCCAGCAGCCGATCCCGGGGATACTCCTACGAGCAGTACTTC.

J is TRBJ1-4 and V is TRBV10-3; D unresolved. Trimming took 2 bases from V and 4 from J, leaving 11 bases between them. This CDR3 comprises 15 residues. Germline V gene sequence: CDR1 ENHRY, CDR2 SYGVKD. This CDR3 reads CAISEKAAFNEKLFF. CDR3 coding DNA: TGTGCCATCAGTGAGAAGGCAGCGTTTAATGAAAAACTGTTTTTT.

CDR3 in amino acids: CVLGGSQPQHF. DNA of the CDR3: TGCGTTCTGGGGGGGAGCCAGCCCCAGCATTTT. The chain couples TRBV21-1 to TRBJ1-5. TRBV21-1 is recorded as a pseudogene. CDR3 length: 11 amino acids.

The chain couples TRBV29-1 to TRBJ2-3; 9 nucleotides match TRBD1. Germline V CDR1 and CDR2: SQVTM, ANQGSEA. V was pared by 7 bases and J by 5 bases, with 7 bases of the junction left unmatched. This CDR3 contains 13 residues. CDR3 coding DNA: TGCAGCGCTCGACAGGGGGATGGAGATACGCAGTATTTT. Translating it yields CSARQGDGDTQYF.

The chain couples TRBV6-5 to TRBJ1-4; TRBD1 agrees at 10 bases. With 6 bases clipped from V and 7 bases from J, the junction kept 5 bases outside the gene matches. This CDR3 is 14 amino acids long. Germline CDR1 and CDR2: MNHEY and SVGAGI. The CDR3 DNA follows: TGTGCCAGCAGGGACAGGGGGAAGGGTGAAAAACTGTTTTTT. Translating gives CASRDRGKGEKLFF.

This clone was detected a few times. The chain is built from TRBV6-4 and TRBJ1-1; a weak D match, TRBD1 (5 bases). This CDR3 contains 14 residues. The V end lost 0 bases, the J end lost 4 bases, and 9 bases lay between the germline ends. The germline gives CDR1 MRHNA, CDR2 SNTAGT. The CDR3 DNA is TGTGCCAGCAGTGACTCGGCCGGGGGCACTGAAGCTTTCTTT. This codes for CASSDSAGGTEAFF.

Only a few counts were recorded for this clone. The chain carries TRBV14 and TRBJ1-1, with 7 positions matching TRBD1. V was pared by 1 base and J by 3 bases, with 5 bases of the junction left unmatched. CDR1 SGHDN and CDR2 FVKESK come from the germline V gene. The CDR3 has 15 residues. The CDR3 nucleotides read TGTGCCAGCAGCCAAGGAGACAGGGTCTACACTGAAGCTTTCTTT. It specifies CASSQGDRVYTEAFF.

The CDR3 DNA is TGTGCCACCAGCAGAGTAAAGATGGCGGGGTATTCCTACAATGAGCAGTTCTTC. It specifies CATSRVKMAGYSYNEQFF. This sequence joins TRBV15 and TRBJ2-1; tentatively, D is TRBD2 (6 bases). This CDR3 has 18 residues. V was pared by 1 base and J by 1 base, with 17 bases between. Germline CDR1 and CDR2: LNHNV and YYDKDF (reference sequence). Complete variable domain (other parts from reference TRBV15 and TRBJ2-1): DAMVIQNPRYQVTQFGKPVTLSCSQTLNHNVMYWYQQKSSQAPKLLFHYYDKDFNNEADTPDNFQSRRPNTSFCFLDIRSPGLGDTAMYLCATSRVKMAGYSYNEQFFGPGTRLTVL.

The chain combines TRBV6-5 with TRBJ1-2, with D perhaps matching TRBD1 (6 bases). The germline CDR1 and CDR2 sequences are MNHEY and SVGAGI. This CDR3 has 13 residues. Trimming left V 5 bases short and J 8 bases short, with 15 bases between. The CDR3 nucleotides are TGTGCCAGCAGTCCTACAGGGTTGGAGGGCTACACCTTC. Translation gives CASSPTGLEGYTF.

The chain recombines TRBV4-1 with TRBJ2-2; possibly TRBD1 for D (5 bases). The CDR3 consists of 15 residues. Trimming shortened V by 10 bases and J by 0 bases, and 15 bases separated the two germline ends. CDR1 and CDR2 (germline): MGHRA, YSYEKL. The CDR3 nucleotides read TGCGCCATCTCCCGGACATTTACGAACACCGGGGAGCTGTTTTTT. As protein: CAISRTFTNTGELFF.

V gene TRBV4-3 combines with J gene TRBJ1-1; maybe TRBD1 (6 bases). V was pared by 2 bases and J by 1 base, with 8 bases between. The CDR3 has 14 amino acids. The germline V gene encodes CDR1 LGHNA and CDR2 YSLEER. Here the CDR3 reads CASSQRTANTEAFF. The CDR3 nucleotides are TGCGCCAGCAGCCAAAGGACAGCGAACACTGAAGCTTTCTTT.

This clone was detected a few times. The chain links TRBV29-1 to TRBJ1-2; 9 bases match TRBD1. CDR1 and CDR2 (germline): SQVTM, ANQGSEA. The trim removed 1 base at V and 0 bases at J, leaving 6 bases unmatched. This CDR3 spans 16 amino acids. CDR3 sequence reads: CSVEGDRDLANYGYTF. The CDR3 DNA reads TGCAGCGTTGAAGGGGACAGGGATTTGGCTAACTATGGCTACACCTTC.

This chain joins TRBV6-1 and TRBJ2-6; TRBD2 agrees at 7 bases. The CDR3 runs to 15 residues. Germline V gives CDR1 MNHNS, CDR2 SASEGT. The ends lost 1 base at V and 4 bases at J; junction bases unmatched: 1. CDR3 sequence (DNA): TGTGCCAGCAGTGAAGGCGGGAGCGGGGCCAACGTCCTGACTTTC. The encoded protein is CASSEGGSGANVLTF.

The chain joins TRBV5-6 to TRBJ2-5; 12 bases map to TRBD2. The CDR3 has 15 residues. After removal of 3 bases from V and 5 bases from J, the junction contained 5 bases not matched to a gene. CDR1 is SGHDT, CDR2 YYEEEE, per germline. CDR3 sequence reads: CASSSTSGRGETQYF. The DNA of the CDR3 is TGTGCCAGCAGCTCGACTAGCGGGAGAGGGGAGACCCAGTACTTC.

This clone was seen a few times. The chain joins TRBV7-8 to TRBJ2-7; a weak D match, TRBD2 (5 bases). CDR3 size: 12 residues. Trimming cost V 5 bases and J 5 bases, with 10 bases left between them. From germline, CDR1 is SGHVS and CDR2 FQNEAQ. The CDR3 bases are TGTGCCAGCAGCCGTCGGGGAGACGAGCAGTACTTC. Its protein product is CASSRRGDEQYF.

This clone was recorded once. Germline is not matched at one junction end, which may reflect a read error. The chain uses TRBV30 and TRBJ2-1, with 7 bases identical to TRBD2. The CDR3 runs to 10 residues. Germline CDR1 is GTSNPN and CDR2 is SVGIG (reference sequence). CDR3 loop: CAWGYMGGIF. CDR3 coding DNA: TGTGCCTGGGGTTACATGGGGGGGATCTTC. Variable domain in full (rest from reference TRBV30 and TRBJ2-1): SQTIHQWPATLVQPVGSPLSLECTVEGTSNPNLYWYRQAAGRGLQLLFYSVGIGQISSEVPQNLSASRPQDRQFILSSKKLLLSDSGFYLCAWGYMGGIFGPGTRLTVL.

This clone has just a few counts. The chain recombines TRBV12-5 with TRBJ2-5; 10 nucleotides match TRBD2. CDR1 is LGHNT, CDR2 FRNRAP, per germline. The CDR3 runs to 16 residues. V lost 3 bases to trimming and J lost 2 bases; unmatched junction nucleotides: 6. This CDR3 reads CASGFPSGGLQETQYF. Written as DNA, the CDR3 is TGTGCTAGTGGTTTCCCTAGCGGGGGCCTACAAGAGACCCAGTACTTC.

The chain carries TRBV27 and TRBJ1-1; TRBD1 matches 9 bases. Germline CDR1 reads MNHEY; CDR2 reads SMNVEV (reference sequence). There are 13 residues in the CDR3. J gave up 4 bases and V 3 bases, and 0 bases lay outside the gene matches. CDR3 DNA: TGTGCCAGCAGTTTGGACAGGGGCACTGAAGCTTTCTTT. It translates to CASSLDRGTEAFF.

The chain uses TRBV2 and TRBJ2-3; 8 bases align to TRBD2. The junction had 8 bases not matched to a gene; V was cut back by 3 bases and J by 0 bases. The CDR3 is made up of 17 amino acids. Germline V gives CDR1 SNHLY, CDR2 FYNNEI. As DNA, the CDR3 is TGTGCCAGCAGTGACCCGCGGGGGGACTTTAGCACAGATACGCAGTATTTT. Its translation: CASSDPRGDFSTDTQYF.

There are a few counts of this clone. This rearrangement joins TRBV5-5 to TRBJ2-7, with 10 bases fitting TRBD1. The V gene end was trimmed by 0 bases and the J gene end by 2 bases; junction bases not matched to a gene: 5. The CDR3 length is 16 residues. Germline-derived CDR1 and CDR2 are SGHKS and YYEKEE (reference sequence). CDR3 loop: CASSLAKGQGTYEQYF. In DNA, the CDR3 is TGTGCCAGCAGCTTGGCCAAGGGACAGGGGACCTACGAGCAGTACTTC.

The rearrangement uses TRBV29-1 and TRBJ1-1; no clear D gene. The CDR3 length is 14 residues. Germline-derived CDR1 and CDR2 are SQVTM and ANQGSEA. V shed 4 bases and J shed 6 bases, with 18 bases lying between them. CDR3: CSVALRPQVPEAFF. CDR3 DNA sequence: TGCAGCGTTGCCCTTAGGCCCCAGGTCCCTGAAGCTTTCTTT.

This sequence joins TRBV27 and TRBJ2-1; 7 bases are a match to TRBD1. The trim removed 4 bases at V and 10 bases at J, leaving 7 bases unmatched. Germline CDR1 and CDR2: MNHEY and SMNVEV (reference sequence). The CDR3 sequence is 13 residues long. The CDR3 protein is CASSWTGPFEQFF. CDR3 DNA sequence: TGTGCCAGCAGTTGGACAGGCCCGTTCGAGCAGTTCTTC.

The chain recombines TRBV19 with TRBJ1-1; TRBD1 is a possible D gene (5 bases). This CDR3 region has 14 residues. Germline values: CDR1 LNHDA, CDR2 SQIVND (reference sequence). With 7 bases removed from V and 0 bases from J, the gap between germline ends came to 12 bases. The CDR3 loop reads CASTPGVMNTEAFF. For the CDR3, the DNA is TGTGCCAGTACCCCGGGGGTCATGAACACTGAAGCTTTCTTT.